This is a list of T cell receptor beta chains from one sample in a study of blood T cell repertoires in COVID-19. TCRdb's table, derived via immunoSEQ multiplex PCR, lists solely in-frame clones and lacks some. The data contain a few hundred thousand clones, 86% of them singletons. Input material: PBMCs or T cells enriched from blood (not recorded which). The receptors stem from a woman aged 40 to 50 with acute COVID-19. The conserved cysteine and the conserved F or W are not part of the CDR3 here. The size of a clone is reported for some rows only, either as once, few or many, or as a class for expanded clones.

cdr3_aa j_call clone_size v_call
ASSPKDSPHQPQH TRBJ1-5 few TRBV7-9
ASSLSNRGPYNSPLH TRBJ1-6 few TRBV27
ASSSQGGGYEQY TRBJ2-7 NA TRBV5-4
ASSKGLAGNTGELF TRBJ2-2 NA TRBV6-4
ASTSGENNEQF TRBJ2-1 NA TRBV2
ASSSRLAGDNEQF TRBJ2-1 NA TRBV5-1
ASNWRSLDTEAF TRBJ1-1 NA TRBV19
ASRRDSSNYGYT TRBJ1-2 NA TRBV6-5
ASSYSGGSGHNEQF TRBJ2-1 once TRBV6-2/TRBV6-3
ASRMMPRTEAF TRBJ1-1 NA TRBV2
ASSPQGAREAF TRBJ1-1 NA TRBV5-8
ASSFQGSSYGYT TRBJ1-2 NA TRBV5-4
AKGGCREQY TRBJ2-7 NA TRBV21-1
ASSQEPPHRDSQNLNTEAF TRBJ1-1 few TRBV6-6
ASSHGQVVPPERPQH TRBJ1-5 NA TRBV28
ASSRVSGNTIY TRBJ1-3 NA TRBV6-5
ASSAQGARTDTQY TRBJ2-3 NA TRBV2
ASSKTGTPSSYNEQF TRBJ2-1 once TRBV4-2
ASSLGTGGADTQY TRBJ2-3 once TRBV7-9
ASSTGGSVSGANVLT TRBJ2-6 NA TRBV19
ASSGSTVQISNQPQH TRBJ1-5 NA TRBV6-6
SALDPRAQAVGTSLSYNEQF TRBJ2-1 once TRBV29-1
ASSQEWASRVRDGYT TRBJ1-2 NA TRBV4-3